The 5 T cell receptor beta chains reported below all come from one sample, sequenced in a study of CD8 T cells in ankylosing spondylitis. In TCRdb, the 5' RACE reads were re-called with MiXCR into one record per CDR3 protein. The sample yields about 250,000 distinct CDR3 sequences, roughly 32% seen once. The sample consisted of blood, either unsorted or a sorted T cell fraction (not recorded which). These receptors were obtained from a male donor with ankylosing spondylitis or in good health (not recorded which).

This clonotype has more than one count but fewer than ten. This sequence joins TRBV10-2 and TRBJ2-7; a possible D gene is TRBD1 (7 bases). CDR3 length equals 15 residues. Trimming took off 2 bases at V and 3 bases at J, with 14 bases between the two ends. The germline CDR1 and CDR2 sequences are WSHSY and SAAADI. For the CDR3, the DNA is TGCGCCAGCAGTGAGCCCGCGGGACAGAACTACGAGCAGTACTTC. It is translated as CASSEPAGQNYEQYF.

DNA of the CDR3: TGTGCCAGCAGGCCCAGGGGAGGGCAAGAGACCCAGTACTTC. Amino acids: CASRPRGGQETQYF. V is TRBV6-1 and J is TRBJ2-5; the D gene is possibly TRBD2 (7 bases). The CDR3 length is 14 residues. Trimming shortened V by 6 bases and J by 2 bases, and 13 bases separated the two germline ends. Germline-derived CDR1 and CDR2 are MNHNS and SASEGT.

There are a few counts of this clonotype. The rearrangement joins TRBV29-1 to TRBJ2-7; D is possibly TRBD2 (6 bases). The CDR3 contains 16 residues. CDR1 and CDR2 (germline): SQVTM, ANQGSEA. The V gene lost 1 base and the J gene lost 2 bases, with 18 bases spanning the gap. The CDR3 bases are TGCAGCGTTGAAGTCGGGACGGGAGACAGCACCTACGAGCAGTACTTC. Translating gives CSVEVGTGDSTYEQYF.

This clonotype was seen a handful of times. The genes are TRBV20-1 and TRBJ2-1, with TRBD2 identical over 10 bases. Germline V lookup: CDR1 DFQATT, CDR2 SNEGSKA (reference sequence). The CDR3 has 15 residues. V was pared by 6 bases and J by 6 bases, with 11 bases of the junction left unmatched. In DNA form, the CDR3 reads TGCAGTGCCCAGGCAGTGGGACTAGCGTCCAATGAGCAGTTCTTC. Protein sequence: CSAQAVGLASNEQFF.

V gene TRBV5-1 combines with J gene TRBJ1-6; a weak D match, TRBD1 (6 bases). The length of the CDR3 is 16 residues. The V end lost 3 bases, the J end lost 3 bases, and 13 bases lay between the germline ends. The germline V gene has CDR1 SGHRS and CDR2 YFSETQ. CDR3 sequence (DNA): TGCGCCAGCAGCTCGGGAGGGGGGTACTATAATTCACCCCTCCACTTT. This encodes CASSSGGGYYNSPLHF.